This TCR beta chain was observed in a study of T-cell reconstitution after alpha-beta-depleted transplantation in children. General study findings and limits: Diversity and T-cell counts at one year after transplant derived mostly from new T cells. There were reportedly several hundred expanded graft clones from which alpha-beta T cells came about two months after transplant.

The V segment lost 10 bases and the J segment 11 bases; nucleotides outside the gene matches: 14. The germline CDR1 and CDR2 sequences are SNHLY and FYNNEI. This CDR3 is built from 14 residues. Notes on this clonotype: Antigen unknown. A much larger clonotype is one base distant, so this may be a read error.

A TCRbeta library incorporating unique molecular identifiers was prepared. TCRdb itself ran the PCR reads through MiXCR, one entry per CDR3 protein. The table has hundreds of thousands of distinct CDR3 sequences, about an eighth seen once. The V gene is TRBV2, the J gene TRBJ2-2, with 9 bases lining up with TRBD2. The clonotype comes from a girl between 2 and 10 years old with congenital amegakaryocytic thrombocytopenia, due to receive a stem cell transplant. Here the sequenced sample was PBMCs, taken before TCRalphabeta/CD19-depleted stem cell transplant. The CDR3 DNA reads as TGTGCCATTCAGCGGGAGGTTCTCCGCTACGAGCTGTTTTTT. Protein: CAIQREVLRYELFF.